These 9 T cell receptor beta chains originate from one sample sequenced in a study of OX40 agonist ivuxolimab in advanced cancers. Method: immunoSEQ multiplex PCR; TCRdb's copy keeps in-frame clones and lacks some. The repertoire holds roughly 70,000 clones, with less than 90% as singletons. The specimen comprised CD4+ or CD8+ T cells sorted from blood, sampled in a trial of the OX40 agonist ivuxolimab. These receptors were collected from an adult with an advanced solid tumor such as melanoma, head and neck, liver or kidney cancer.

The V gene is TRBV10-3, the J gene TRBJ2-4, with D hard to call. V shed 3 bases and J shed 0 bases, with 12 bases lying between them. Germline V CDR1 and CDR2: ENHRY, SYGVKD. This CDR3 has 16 amino acids. The CDR3 bases are TGTGCCATCAGTGAAGTCGGCAGTTTAGCCAAAAACATTCAGTACTTC. Encoded protein: CAISEVGSLAKNIQYF.

The chain carries TRBV7-3 and TRBJ2-1, with D unresolved. Trimming pared 4 bases from V and 5 bases from J, leaving 9 bases between. Germline-derived CDR1 and CDR2 are SGHTA and FQGTGA. This CDR3 has 13 amino acids. The CDR3 nucleotides read TGTGCCAGCAGCTCCCTGAGAAACAATGAGCAGTTCTTC. Its protein product is CASSSLRNNEQFF.

The chain links TRBV11-1 to TRBJ1-1, with D hard to call. Germline-derived CDR1 and CDR2 are SGHAT and FQDESV (reference sequence). The CDR3 consists of 14 residues. Trimming stripped 5 bases from V and 0 bases from J, with 10 bases between. The DNA for the CDR3 is TGTGCCAGCAGCCAAAATTGGGTGAACACTGAAGCTTTCTTT. Its protein product is CASSQNWVNTEAFF.

V usage is TRBV5-4 and J usage is TRBJ2-7, with a tentative D call TRBD1 (5 bases). The V end was cut by 1 base, the J end by 2 bases, with 10 bases between. Per germline, CDR1 SGHNT and CDR2 YYREEE (reference sequence). The CDR3 runs to 14 residues. The CDR3 sequence: CASSLRGTPYEQYF. In DNA form, the CDR3 reads TGTGCCAGCAGCTTGAGGGGAACCCCCTACGAGCAGTACTTC. The full variable domain, with the rest looked up from reference TRBV5-4 and TRBJ2-7, is ETGVTQSPTHLIKTRGQQVTLRCSSQSGHNTVSWYQQALGQGPQFIFQYYREEENGRGNFPPRFSGLQFPNYSSELNVNALELDDSALYLCASSLRGTPYEQYFGPGTRLTVT.

J is TRBJ2-3 and V is TRBV7-6, with 12 bases matching TRBD2. CDR1 and CDR2 from the germline V gene are SGHVS and FNYEAQ. With 6 bases clipped from V and 6 bases from J, the junction kept 10 bases outside the gene matches. The CDR3 has 16 amino acids. CDR3 DNA: TGTGCCAGCAGACTCCTTACTAGCGGGGGGTTGGATACGCAGTATTTT. Amino acids: CASRLLTSGGLDTQYF.

The chain combines TRBV27 with TRBJ2-1; 8 positions match TRBD2. Germline V lookup: CDR1 MNHEY, CDR2 SMNVEV (reference sequence). The CDR3 covers 15 residues. Unmatched junction bases numbered 3, after V lost 5 bases and J lost 0 bases. DNA for the CDR3: TGTGCCAGCAGTGGGAGCGGGAGCTCCTACAATGAGCAGTTCTTC. Translation: CASSGSGSSYNEQFF.

This chain uses TRBV27 with TRBJ1-6; D might be TRBD1 (6 bases). The V gene lost 5 bases and the J gene lost 7 bases, with 27 bases spanning the gap. The V gene's germline CDR1 is MNHEY and CDR2 SMNVEV (reference sequence). The CDR3 runs to 19 residues. The CDR3 nucleotides read TGTGCCAGCAGTCGCCGACAGGTCCGCGGTGGGTATGGCAATTCACCCCTCCACTTT. This sequence encodes CASSRRQVRGGYGNSPLHF.

This clone appeared once. The DNA of the CDR3 is TGTGCCAGCACCCCCTACCTGAGCGGGACAGGGAAGTATTTT. It codes for CASTPYLSGTGKYF. V is TRBV27 and J is TRBJ2-3; 9 bases agree with TRBD1. The length of the CDR3 is 14 residues. V shed 7 bases, J shed 13 bases, and the junction held 15 bases outside the gene matches. CDR1 is MNHEY and CDR2 is SMNVEV in the germline V gene (reference sequence).

The chain links TRBV7-6 to TRBJ2-3; D possibly corresponds to TRBD2 (6 bases). Trimming stripped 0 bases from V and 4 bases from J, with 11 bases between. The CDR3 has 15 residues. The germline V gene encodes CDR1 SGHVS and CDR2 FNYEAQ. CDR3 nucleotide sequence: TGTGCCAGCAGCTTAGCGCGGTCTAGCGCAGATACGCAGTATTTT. It specifies CASSLARSSADTQYF. Supplemented by reference TRBV7-6 and TRBJ2-3, the full variable domain reads GAGVSQSPRYKVTKRGQDVALRCDPISGHVSLYWYRQALGQGPEFLTYFNYEAQQDKSGLPNDRFSAERPEGSISTLTIQRTEQRDSAMYRCASSLARSSADTQYFGPGTRLTVL.